This paragraph reports one T cell receptor beta chain. The antigen it binds to is not known. Nothing much larger sits one base from this clone, and base qualities are not available. These data come from a study of blood T cell repertoires in COVID-19 (dated by TCRdb to the early 2020s). Concerning the study at large: The collaborator samples originated in the United States, Italy and Spain and spanned the acute and convalescent phases of COVID-19. The prospective study material was composed of cDNA or gDNA derived from T cells, B-cell-depleted T cells, or PBMCs. A freely available public database, intended as a resource for researchers studying the immune response to SARS-CoV-2, is where the repertoires were released. Sample metadata almost always included a de-identified subject ID, COVID-19 status, age in years and sex. Where available, HLA class I and class II types were taken from metadata supplied by the sample provider and were not determined by assay-based typing. The dataset comprised deeply sampled blood TCRbeta repertoires from subjects exposed to, actively infected with, or recovered from COVID-19. The samples were drawn from the first 160 participants of the ongoing ImmuneRACE study and from 1,200 or so subjects provided by 6 global collaborators.

TCRbeta CDR3 regions were amplified from genomic DNA using the immunoSEQ Assay, a bias-controlled multiplex PCR. As for how the authors treated the data: Nucleated cell counts per sample were estimated from amplification of reference gene primers within the assay. To quantify the absolute abundance of each unique TCRbeta CDR3 rearrangement, sequence reads were collapsed and filtered. For each sample, productive Simpson clonality was calculated as the square root of Simpson's diversity index across productive rearrangements. Held by TCRdb, this immuneACCESS table contains in-frame sequences only and omits some clones. Under half of the omission traces to an unresolved V gene where checked; the cause of the rest is unknown. V and J calls and clone size are those listed in that table; D and trimming were worked out from the DNA. The sample table shows some 120,000 clones, and more than 90% are seen once. The ten largest clones capture around 4.6% of the sample.

In Seattle, one collaborating source enrolled patients while the infection was active and tracked those patients longitudinally over the course of disease. Each collaborating institution followed its own protocols to collect whole blood in K2EDTA tubes. Collaborator samples were shipped for TCRbeta analysis as frozen whole blood, isolated PBMCs, or DNA extracted from either sample type. Broad study findings and their caveats: The amount of clinical and demographic metadata varied by source and participant and was provided uncurated.

The germline V gene (reference sequence) sets CDR1 to LNHDA and CDR2 to SQIVND. Counted from cysteine to phenylalanine, this CDR3 has 13 amino acids. CDR3 DNA only is kept here, 39 bases in frame from base 1. Unmatched junction bases come to 13, with V trimmed by 11 bases and J by 8 bases. The sequenced material came from peripheral blood. The chain is encoded by TRBV19 joined to TRBJ1-2, with 8 central nucleotides matching TRBD1. This sequence originates from a man in his 60s with COVID-19, enrolled during active disease. The CDR3 corresponds to CAAKPGQGGGYTF. The nucleotide sequence reads TGTGCCGCTAAGCCTGGACAGGGTGGGGGCTACACCTTC.